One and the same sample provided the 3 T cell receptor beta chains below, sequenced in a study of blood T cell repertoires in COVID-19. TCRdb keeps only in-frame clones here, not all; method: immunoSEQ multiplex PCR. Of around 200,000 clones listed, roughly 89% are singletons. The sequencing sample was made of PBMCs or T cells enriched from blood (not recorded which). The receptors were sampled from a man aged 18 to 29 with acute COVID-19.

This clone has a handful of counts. CDR3 nucleotides: TGTGCCAGCAGTTCTCTAGCGGGAGTGGTTCACAATGAGCAGTTCTTC. This translates into CASSSLAGVVHNEQFF. The J gene is TRBJ2-1, the V gene TRBV13, with TRBD2 matching 10 bases. J lost 5 bases, V lost 6 bases, and 10 bases had no gene match. The CDR3 contains 16 residues. In germline, CDR1 is PRHDT, CDR2 FYEKMQ (reference sequence).

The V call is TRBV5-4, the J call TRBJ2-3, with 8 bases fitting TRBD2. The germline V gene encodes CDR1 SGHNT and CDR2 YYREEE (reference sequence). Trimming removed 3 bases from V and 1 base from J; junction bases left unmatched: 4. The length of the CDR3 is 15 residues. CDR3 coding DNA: TGTGCCAGCAGCTCCAAGACTAGCGGCACAGATACGCAGTATTTT. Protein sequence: CASSSKTSGTDTQYF.

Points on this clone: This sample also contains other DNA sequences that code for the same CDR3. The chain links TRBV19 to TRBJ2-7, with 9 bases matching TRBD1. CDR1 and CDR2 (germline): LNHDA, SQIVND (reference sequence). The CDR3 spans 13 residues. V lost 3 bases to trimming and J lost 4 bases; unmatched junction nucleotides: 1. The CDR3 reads CASSIDRGYEQYF. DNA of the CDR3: TGTGCCAGTAGTATCGACAGGGGGTACGAGCAGTACTTC.